The 2 T cell receptor beta chains below all came from one sample that was sequenced in a study of shared clonotypes between healthy human individuals. The protocol was immunoSEQ multiplex PCR, while the TCRdb copy is restricted to in-frame clones and leaves out a portion. The data contain more than 1 million clones, roughly 74% of them singletons. The sequencing input was memory CD4+ T cells from PBMCs. The subset denotes: CD45RA-negative fraction. All receptors come from a man younger than 35 in good health. Some clones in this sample may be carry-over from other donors' samples.

The chain has TRBV5-1 and TRBJ2-3; D unresolved. The V gene's germline CDR1 is SGHRS and CDR2 YFSETQ. This CDR3 spans 14 amino acids. The V end lost 0 bases, the J end lost 6 bases, and 11 bases lay between the germline ends. CDR3 sequence (DNA): TGCGCCAGCAGCTTGGGGGAAATTATGGATACGCAGTATTTT. Protein: CASSLGEIMDTQYF.

This chain connects TRBV28 to TRBJ1-3; D perhaps matches TRBD1 (5 bases). Germline V CDR1 and CDR2: MDHEN, SYDVKM. The CDR3 has 15 amino acids. The V end lost 5 bases, the J end lost 3 bases, and 14 bases lay between the germline ends. CDR3 in amino acids: CASSRGGARGNTIYF. CDR3 coding DNA: TGTGCCAGCAGTCGGGGCGGGGCTCGTGGAAACACCATATATTTT.